This T cell receptor (beta chain) was documented in a study of blood T cells in healthy people across ages (dated by TCRdb to 2015 to 2017). As for the study more broadly: In model experiments, template switching captured roughly one uniquely barcoded TCR beta cDNA molecule for every two T cells. Age-related changes in TCR beta repertoire diversity were measured in the study by deep sequencing normalized with unique cDNA molecular identifiers. Four age groups were formed from the donors: young (average 16 years), middle-aged (approximately 39), aged (about 68) and long-lived (82). To avoid experimental bias, donors of different ages were distributed randomly across sequencing lanes. Using the same blood draw, the study looked at two additional independent replicas of 1 million unique cDNA reads for two donors, one aged 18 to 30 and the other aged 80 or older.

The 35 to 40 donors, aged roughly 6 to 95 years, were systemically healthy Caucasian individuals from Russia. Each donor gave ten milliliters of peripheral blood, collected into EDTA-treated Vacutainer tubes. PBMCs were isolated by Ficoll-Paque density-gradient centrifugation, with at least 6.5 million obtained per sample. Trizol reagent was used to extract total RNA from PBMCs, with at least 5.5 micrograms per sample. For every donor, an aliquot of PBMCs went through flow cytometry to measure the percentages of naive CD45RAhigh/CD27high T cells. What the study reported, not specific to this receptor: Total diversity estimates from one million sequenced T cells were considered lower bounds and underestimates. A strong correlation was found between observed TCR beta diversity and the percentage of naive T cells measured by flow cytometry. Because donor CMV infection status was unknown, age-related changes in expanded clonotypes were potentially confounded. Since profiling was done on bulk unsorted PBMCs, naive and antigen-experienced compartments could not be conclusively compared. As age increased, observed TCR beta diversity per million T cells dropped in a roughly linear way, and a significant reduction was already evident by age around 41. Compared with the aged group, more naive CD4+ T cells, fewer expanded clones and increased TCR diversity were shown by the long-lived group, suggesting age selection.

Libraries came from 5' RACE. Sequencer: Illumina HiSeq 2500. A second PCR of roughly 6 to 12 cycles was performed with a sample-barcoded 5' primer and a J-beta primer mix. Each TCR beta cDNA molecule received a unique molecular identifier from a template-switch 5' adaptor carrying 12 random nucleotides. Each sample yielded at least 2.5 million CDR3-containing paired-end reads. All of the RNA was converted into first-strand cDNA using the Mint cDNA synthesis kit, with a TRBC-specific oligonucleotide serving as the primer. After uracil-DNA glycosylase treatment, a first 18-cycle PCR used universal primers M1SS and BC2_uni_R on all cDNA. The original pipeline was this. For normalization, 1 million high-quality reads, each with a distinct molecular identifier, were randomly selected from each sample. Instead of being binned into consensus sequences, reads that shared molecular identifiers were thrown out. MiTCR, with a Q25 quality threshold and the strictest error-elimination algorithm, was used for CDR3 identification, clonotype clustering and error correction. Lower-bound total TCR beta diversity was estimated with a nonparametric unseen species model using Euler transformation. Using fastp trimming at Q25 and MiXCR clonotype assembly, TCRdb reanalyzed the public sequencing data and kept in-frame beta chains. For every CDR3 protein sequence, its rows merge into one entry that carries the most common genes and DNA. The V and J calls, along with clone size, are taken from TCRdb and not from the paper's own processing. The sample table lists about 650,000 distinct CDR3 sequences, about 30% of them with a count of one. The leading ten clones occupy over 15% of the sample.

The CDR3 goes from the cysteine to the phenylalanine over 13 residues. Solely the CDR3 DNA is kept, with 39 bases framed from the first base. The germline V gene encodes CDR1 SGHRS and CDR2 YFSETQ. Germline trimming: 0 bases from V, 6 bases from J; junction bases outside gene matches: 2. This clonotype was found many times. There is no known antigen for this receptor. No base quality values were provided; no much bigger clone lies one nucleotide off. The material sequenced was blood. Rearrangement joined TRBV5-1 to TRBJ2-7; the central 8 bases match TRBD1. The clonotype was recovered from a woman of 80 years or more in good health. Donor details come from another sample of the same person, matched by shared clones. The DNA reads as follows: TGCGCCAGCAGCTTGGACGGACAGGGCGAGCAGTACTTC. Its protein product is CASSLDGQGEQYF.